Reported below is one T cell receptor (beta chain). It has no known antigen specificity. No clone much larger than this one lies a single base away; base qualities are absent. One collaborating source in Seattle enrolled patients while the patients were actively infected and followed the patients over time throughout the course of disease. Each collaborating institution followed its own protocols to collect whole blood in K2EDTA tubes. For TCRbeta analysis, collaborators shipped samples in one of three forms: frozen whole blood, isolated PBMCs, or DNA extracted from either of those sample types. According to the germline V gene, CDR1 reads SNHLY and CDR2 reads FYNNEI. Inclusive of the bounding cysteine and phenylalanine, the CDR3 is 15 residues long. Of all the DNA, just the CDR3 is kept, 45 bases in frame from base 1. V gives up 8 bases and J gives up 0 bases, and the segment between their germline ends measures 11 bases.

The data were taken from a study of blood T cell repertoires in COVID-19 (dated by TCRdb to about 2020). For context, the study as a whole: The collaborator samples originated in the United States, Italy and Spain and spanned the acute and convalescent phases of COVID-19. The material from the prospective study consisted of cDNA or gDNA derived from T cells, B-cell-depleted T cells, or PBMCs. Where HLA class I and class II types were available, the types were taken from metadata supplied by the sample provider, not from assay-based typing. The repertoires were released in a freely available public database intended as a resource for research on the immune response to SARS-CoV-2. Sample metadata almost always included a de-identified subject ID, COVID-19 status, age in years and sex. Subjects who had been exposed to COVID-19, were actively infected with it, or had recovered from it provided the deeply sampled blood TCRbeta repertoires that made up the dataset. Samples were obtained from the ongoing ImmuneRACE study (first 160 participants) and from 950 to 1,500 subjects provided by 6 global collaborators. The full study reports these points: The quantity of clinical and demographic metadata differed by source and by participant and was supplied without curation.

TCRbeta CDR3 regions were amplified from genomic DNA using the immunoSEQ Assay, a bias-controlled multiplex PCR. As for the authors' bioinformatics: The number of nucleated cells in each sample was estimated from the amplification of reference gene primers within the assay. To quantify the absolute abundance of each unique TCRbeta CDR3 rearrangement, sequence reads were collapsed and filtered. For each sample, productive Simpson clonality was calculated as the square root of Simpson's diversity index over productive rearrangements. TCRdb took over this immuneACCESS table, retaining in-frame rearrangements with V and J assigned. Such tables are incomplete; in checked studies, under half of the missing clones stem from an unresolved V gene, and the remainder is unexplained. D and trimming were read from the DNA, whereas the V and J calls and clone size are those reported in that table. This sample lists a few hundred thousand clones; roughly 86% were detected once. 8.5% to 12% of the sample belongs to the ten largest clones.

The rearrangement combines TRBV2 with TRBJ1-6; the D gene identity is not certain. Sequenced input: peripheral blood. This receptor was obtained from a young woman with COVID-19, enrolled during active disease. CDR3 sequence: CASGAASSYNSPLHF. The DNA is as follows: TGTGCCAGCGGCGCGGCATCCTCCTATAATTCACCCCTCCACTTT.